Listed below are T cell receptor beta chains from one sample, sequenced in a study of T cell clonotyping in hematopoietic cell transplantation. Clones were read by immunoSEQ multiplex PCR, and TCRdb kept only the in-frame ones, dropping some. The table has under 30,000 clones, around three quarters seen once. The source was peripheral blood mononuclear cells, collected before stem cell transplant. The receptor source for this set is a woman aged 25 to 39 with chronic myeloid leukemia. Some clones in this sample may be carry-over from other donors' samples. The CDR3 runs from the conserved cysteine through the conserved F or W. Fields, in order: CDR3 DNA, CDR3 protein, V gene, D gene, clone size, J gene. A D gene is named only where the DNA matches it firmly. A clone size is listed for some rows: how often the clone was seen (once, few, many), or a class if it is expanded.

TGTGCCAGCAGTTTGAGGGAAAATCAGCCCCAGCATTTT | CASSLRENQPQHF | TRBV27 | - | few | TRBJ1-5
TGTGCCAGCAGCCCATGGGACAGGGGGTCAAGTGGCTACACCTTC | CASSPWDRGSSGYTF | TRBV7-8 | TRBD1 | - | TRBJ1-2
TGCGCCAGCAGCTTTAGTGGGGATGGCTACACCTTC | CASSFSGDGYTF | TRBV5-1 | - | - | TRBJ1-2
TGTGCCAGCAGCGTAGATGGGGCACGGGACACTGAAGCTTTCTTT | CASSVDGARDTEAFF | TRBV9 | - | - | TRBJ1-1
TGTGCCAGTATTAGCTGGGACACCATATATTTT | CASISWDTIYF | TRBV7-9 | - | - | TRBJ1-3
TGTGCCAGCAGTGAAGCGCGGTTCGGGCCCTACGAGCAGTACTTC | CASSEARFGPYEQYF | TRBV2 | - | - | TRBJ2-7
TGTGCCAGCAGCCCCCCCTGGAACACCGGGGAGCTGTTTTTT | CASSPPWNTGELFF | TRBV11-3 | - | - | TRBJ2-2
TGTGCCTGGATTACGCAGGGCGGCTACACCTTC | CAWITQGGYTF | TRBV30 | - | - | TRBJ1-2
TGTGCCAGCAGTTACTCGAAGGGGCAATCACCCCTCCACTTT | CASSYSKGQSPLHF | TRBV6-6 | - | - | TRBJ1-6
TGTGCCAGCAGTTACAGGGGAGAACTGTTTTTT | CASSYRGELFF | TRBV6-5 | - | - | TRBJ1-4
TGTGCCAGCAGTGATTGGCAGGGAGGGGAGACCCAGTACTTC | CASSDWQGGETQYF | TRBV25-1 | TRBD2 | - | TRBJ2-5
TGTGCCAGCAATAAACAGGAGAACACTGAAGCTTTCTTT | CASNKQENTEAFF | TRBV6-1 | - | once | TRBJ1-1
TGTGCCAGCAGCTTTTACGAGCTAATCTCTGGGGCCAACGTCCTGACTTTC | CASSFYELISGANVLTF | TRBV7-2 | - | - | TRBJ2-6
TGCAGCGTTTCCCACTGGACAGGGAGTGCGTACGAGCAGTACTTC | CSVSHWTGSAYEQYF | TRBV29-1 | TRBD1 | - | TRBJ2-7
TGTGCCAGCAGTCCGGGGACAGCGTACTACGAGCAGTACTTC | CASSPGTAYYEQYF | TRBV27 | TRBD1 | - | TRBJ2-7
TGTGCCAGCAGTCTAGGAACTGAAGCTTTCTTT | CASSLGTEAFF | TRBV7-9 | - | few | TRBJ1-1
TGTGCCAGCAGCCCCACCCAGGGACTCGATAATTCACCCCTCCACTTT | CASSPTQGLDNSPLHF | TRBV7-8 | - | few | TRBJ1-6
TGCGCCAGCAGCCAAGATCTCGGGACAGGGGTTAGAACCCTCCACTTT | CASSQDLGTGVRTLHF | TRBV4-3 | TRBD1 | - | TRBJ1-6
TGTGCCAGCAGCTCCGGGGGGCCCTCAGATACGCAGTATTTT | CASSSGGPSDTQYF | TRBV7-2 | - | - | TRBJ2-3
TGTGCCAGCAGTGCCGGAGGGGTTAACTATGGCTACACCTTC | CASSAGGVNYGYTF | TRBV6-6 | - | - | TRBJ1-2
TGTGCCAGCAGCTCCGGACAGGGGACAACCTACAATGAGCAGTTCTTC | CASSSGQGTTYNEQFF | TRBV7-9 | TRBD1 | - | TRBJ2-1
TGCGCCAGCAGCCAAGCCCCCCCTCCATTTTCCTACGAGCAGTACTTC | CASSQAPPPFSYEQYF | TRBV4-3 | - | - | TRBJ2-7
TGTGCCAGCAGCCCCCAGGGGGCCTATGGCTACACCTTC | CASSPQGAYGYTF | TRBV7-2 | TRBD1 | - | TRBJ1-2
TGTGCCAGCAGCTTAGAAGGGGGCGCGAAGACCCAGTACTTC | CASSLEGGAKTQYF | TRBV7-2 | TRBD1 | - | TRBJ2-5
TGCAGCGTTGAAAGTTCTTATGGCTACACCTTC | CSVESSYGYTF | TRBV29-1 | - | - | TRBJ1-2
TGTGCCAGCAGTGAAATCACAGGGGTCGACTACGAGCAGTACTTC | CASSEITGVDYEQYF | TRBV6-1 | TRBD1 | - | TRBJ2-7
TGTGCCATCAGTGAGCAAAAGAACTATGGCTACACCTTC | CAISEQKNYGYTF | TRBV10-3 | - | - | TRBJ1-2
TGTGCCAGCAGAAGGAGGGAAGGCGGCTACACCTTC | CASRRREGGYTF | TRBV6-5 | - | - | TRBJ1-2
TGCAGCGTTGTACCTGGGGAAGGAGCTTTCTTT | CSVVPGEGAFF | TRBV29-1 | - | - | TRBJ1-1
TGTGCCAGCAGCTTCCGGACCGGGGAGCTGTTTTTT | CASSFRTGELFF | TRBV11-3 | - | - | TRBJ2-2
TGTGCCTGGGGAACGGGACTAGTAAACACGGAGACCCAGTACTTC | CAWGTGLVNTETQYF | TRBV30 | TRBD2 | - | TRBJ2-5
TGTGCCTGGAGTGTACAGGTTGGTGGCTACACCTTC | CAWSVQVGGYTF | TRBV30 | - | - | TRBJ1-2
TGTGCCAGCAGTCAGGGACCGATTTATGGCTACACCTTC | CASSQGPIYGYTF | TRBV6-5 | - | - | TRBJ1-2
TGTGCCAGCAGCGTAGGCGCTAGCGGGGGGAGCACAGATACGCAGTATTTT | CASSVGASGGSTDTQYF | TRBV9 | TRBD2 | once | TRBJ2-3
TGTGCCAGCAGCTTAGGCCAGGGCACTGGTCAGCCCCAGCATTTT | CASSLGQGTGQPQHF | TRBV7-6 | - | few | TRBJ1-5
TGTGCCAGCAAGGCGGGCCAGGCAAACTATGGCTACACCTTC | CASKAGQANYGYTF | TRBV6-5 | - | - | TRBJ1-2
TGTGCCAGCAGCCCCCGACAGGGGTTGGTGTTCTTC | CASSPRQGLVFF | TRBV7-3 | TRBD1 | once | TRBJ2-1
TGTGCCAGCAGTCTGACGGACGCTCCTGGAAACACCATATATTTT | CASSLTDAPGNTIYF | TRBV6-5 | - | medium-sized | TRBJ1-3
TGCAGCGCCGAGGGCAGGGAGGATGGGAACACTGAAGCTTTCTTT | CSAEGREDGNTEAFF | TRBV29-1 | - | once | TRBJ1-1
TGTGCCAGCAGTATGGACGGGAGGAGCAATCAGCCCCAGCATTTT | CASSMDGRSNQPQHF | TRBV2 | - | - | TRBJ1-5
TGTGCCAGCAGCTGGGGCCGCGAAGGACCCCTCCACTTT | CASSWGREGPLHF | TRBV11-3 | - | - | TRBJ1-6
TGCGCCACAGGGGGCGGGGGTAGCAATCAGCCCCAGCATTTT | CATGGGGSNQPQHF | TRBV10-2 | TRBD1 | - | TRBJ1-5
TGTGCCAGTAGTATTCGGGGGAACACTGAAGCTTTCTTT | CASSIRGNTEAFF | TRBV19 | - | - | TRBJ1-1
TGTGCCAGCAAACAGAGCTCCTATAATTCACCCCTCCACTTT | CASKQSSYNSPLHF | TRBV28 | - | few | TRBJ1-6
TGTGCCAGCAGCTTGACAGGGTCAGGTGGCGGCTACACCTTC | CASSLTGSGGGYTF | TRBV5-6 | - | - | TRBJ1-2
TGTGCCAGCAGACCTGGGACAGCTGGGGCCAACGTCCTGACTTTC | CASRPGTAGANVLTF | TRBV28 | TRBD1 | - | TRBJ2-6
TGTGCCAGCAGTTCGGTAGGGTTGGCTGGCTACACCTTC | CASSSVGLAGYTF | TRBV28 | - | - | TRBJ1-2
TGCGCCAGCAGCCAGGGACCAACAGGCTCAACTAATGAAAAACTGTTTTTT | CASSQGPTGSTNEKLFF | TRBV4-1 | - | medium-sized | TRBJ1-4
TGCAGCGTTGAGGGGTACAGGGCTGGAAACACCATATATTTT | CSVEGYRAGNTIYF | TRBV29-1 | - | - | TRBJ1-3
TGTGCCTGGAGTGGGACAGGGAGAGTTTACGAGCAGTACTTC | CAWSGTGRVYEQYF | TRBV30 | TRBD1 | - | TRBJ2-7
TGTGCCAGCAGCTTCCAGGGAGACACTGAAGCTTTCTTT | CASSFQGDTEAFF | TRBV7-9 | - | - | TRBJ1-1
TGTGCCAGCAGCGTGGACCTCGGGACAGGACGCTCTGGGGCCAACGTCCTGACTTTC | CASSVDLGTGRSGANVLTF | TRBV9 | TRBD1 | - | TRBJ2-6
TGTGCCAGCAACGGGTTCGGCAGCGGAGAGACCCAGTACTTC | CASNGFGSGETQYF | TRBV2 | - | - | TRBJ2-5
TGTGCCAGCAGCTTAGACGTGAACACTGAAGCTTTCTTT | CASSLDVNTEAFF | TRBV7-2 | - | few | TRBJ1-1
TGTGCCAGCAGCCGTAACACGGGGCTCAGGGGAGGTGGCTACACCTTC | CASSRNTGLRGGGYTF | TRBV5-6 | - | - | TRBJ1-2